This TCR beta chain was sequenced during a study of shared T cell receptors in the human thymus. Germline-derived CDR1 and CDR2 are SQVTM and ANQGSEA. This CDR3 comprises 18 residues. V dropped 0 bases and J dropped 8; count of bases not matched to a gene: 21. The assay was immunoSEQ multiplex PCR, and TCRdb's table has in-frame clones only and misses some. The repertoire holds 700,000 to 750,000 clones, with 70% to 90% as singletons. These same records also appear under a second study, on human thymus T cells.

Sequencing was performed on thymocytes. The chain has TRBV29-1 and TRBJ1-2; 7 bases match TRBD1. The sequence was obtained from a girl less than two years old with a congenital heart defect. CDR3 nucleotides: TGCAGCGTTGAAGACCCCTCGAAAGTCACAGGGGAGGTAGGGGGCTACACCTTC. Amino acids: CSVEDPSKVTGEVGGYTF.